This entry describes one T cell receptor (beta chain). The antigen is unknown. 13 Jbeta primers and 60 Vbeta primers were used for the PCR. The repertoire was sequenced with immunoSEQ multiplex PCR; TCRdb's copy has only in-frame clones and lacks some. The table shows some 180,000 clones, with about 13% occurring only once. V lost 6 bases and J lost 1, with 10 bases in between. The CDR3 runs to 14 residues. Germline V gene sequence: CDR1 MDHEN, CDR2 SYDVKM. The data derive from a study of cytomegalovirus exposure and HLA in healthy donors. Study-wide results and caveats: It was 150 to 200 TCR beta chains that were listed as cytomegalovirus-associated. Accurate prediction of most subjects' HLA-A and HLA-B alleles from TCR beta sequences was reported. In a later analysis, a missense DCLRE1C variant was linked to TCR beta V- and J-gene trimming.

The chain combines TRBV28 with TRBJ1-5; D ambiguous. The clonotype comes from a man in his forties or fifties in good health and CMV-seropositive. Material for sequencing was PBMCs. CDR3 sequence (DNA): TGTGCCAGCAGAGGGCGGGGAAGCAATCAGCCCCAGCATTTT. This encodes CASRGRGSNQPQHF.